One and the same sample provided the 14 T cell receptor beta chains below, sequenced in a study of T-cell memory formation after mild COVID-19. Using its own MiXCR run on the 5' RACE reads, TCRdb lists one record per CDR3 protein. This table has about 340,000 distinct CDR3 sequences, roughly 20% appearing once. The material sequenced was PBMCs or a T cell subset sorted from them (not recorded which). The source is a man younger than 35 who had mild COVID-19 (a few samples of this study predate the infection). Cell type and time point are not known.

The chain couples TRBV11-2 to TRBJ2-5; TRBD2 might be the D (6 bases). Trimming stripped 0 bases from V and 9 bases from J, with 14 bases between. This CDR3 is 14 amino acids long. Germline values: CDR1 SGHAT, CDR2 FQNNGV. The CDR3 nucleotides are TGTGCCAGCAGCTTAGATCGGGTTGGAGGGTCCCAGTACTTC. Translating it yields CASSLDRVGGSQYF.

The table lists this clonotype with a few counts. The V call is TRBV11-2, the J call TRBJ1-4; weak D call: TRBD1 (6 bases). The ends were cut back, 5 bases at V and 8 bases at J, with 18 bases in the middle. The CDR3 is made up of 15 amino acids. The V gene's germline CDR1 is SGHAT and CDR2 FQNNGV. The CDR3 bases are TGTGCCAGCAGCCGTACCAGGGGAATTAACGAAAAACTGTTTTTT. As protein: CASSRTRGINEKLFF. Full variable domain (outside the CDR3, taken from reference TRBV11-2 and TRBJ1-4): EAGVAQSPRYKIIEKRQSVAFWCNPISGHATLYWYQQILGQGPKLLIQFQNNGVVDDSQLPKDRFSAERLKGVDSTLKIQPAKLEDSAVYLCASSRTRGINEKLFFGSGTQLSVL.

The chain joins TRBV6-5 to TRBJ2-3; no clear D gene. The CDR3 is made up of 16 amino acids. Germline V gives CDR1 MNHEY, CDR2 SVGAGI. Trimming removed 0 bases from V and 2 bases from J, with 12 bases in between. The CDR3 nucleotides are TGTGCCAGCAGTTACTCGATGGCAGACCTCACAGATACGCAGTATTTT. Protein: CASSYSMADLTDTQYF.

This clonotype was detected a few times. The V gene is TRBV7-8, the J gene TRBJ2-1; D possibly corresponds to TRBD1 (5 bases). V shed 5 bases and J shed 1 base, with 27 bases lying between them. There are 20 residues in the CDR3. Germline V gene sequence: CDR1 SGHVS, CDR2 FQNEAQ. DNA of the CDR3: TGTGCCAGCAGCCCCGTACGGGTAAGGGGCCGACTGGGGTCCTACAATGAGCAGTTCTTC. It specifies CASSPVRVRGRLGSYNEQFF.

Only a few counts were recorded for this clonotype. The chain combines TRBV6-5 with TRBJ1-2; a possible D gene is TRBD1 (6 bases). CDR1 is MNHEY and CDR2 is SVGAGI in the germline V gene. This CDR3 is built from 14 residues. V was shortened by 5 bases and J by 8 bases, with 18 bases between the two germline ends. The CDR3 nucleotides are TGTGCCAGCAGTGACCGTGGACAGCTTTGGGGCTACACCTTC. Its protein is CASSDRGQLWGYTF.

This clonotype was seen only once. This chain connects TRBV7-8 to TRBJ1-5; D unresolved. The CDR3 runs 14 residues. V gave up 3 bases and J gave up 3 bases, with 9 bases separating them. The germline V gene has CDR1 SGHVS and CDR2 FQNEAQ. The CDR3 bases are TGTGCCAGCAGCTTGCTCTTGCCCAATCAGCCCCAGCATTTT. It yields the protein CASSLLLPNQPQHF.

This chain uses TRBV5-1 with TRBJ2-3; 9 nucleotides agree with TRBD1. Germline V lookup: CDR1 SGHRS, CDR2 YFSETQ. The junction had 4 bases not matched to a gene; V was cut back by 4 bases and J by 4 bases. This CDR3 has 14 amino acids. For the CDR3, the DNA is TGCGCCAGCAGCAGGACAGGGGTTGCAGATACGCAGTATTTT. Its translation: CASSRTGVADTQYF.

V is TRBV5-6 and J is TRBJ1-5; 9 positions agree with TRBD1. In germline, CDR1 is SGHDT, CDR2 YYEEEE. With V trimmed by 0 bases and J by 4 bases, 5 bases remained unmatched. This CDR3 contains 16 residues. The CDR3 bases are TGTGCCAGCAGCTTGGAGGGACAGGGCCTAAATCAGCCCCAGCATTTT. Protein product: CASSLEGQGLNQPQHF.

V is TRBV20-1 and J is TRBJ2-1; D gene ambiguous. Germline V gives CDR1 DFQATT, CDR2 SNEGSKA (reference sequence). V was cut by 6 bases and J by 2 bases, with 11 bases left in between. The CDR3 consists of 13 residues. The CDR3 reads CSATASAYNEQFF. The CDR3 coding sequence is TGCAGTGCAACAGCGTCGGCCTACAATGAGCAGTTCTTC.

V is TRBV18 and J is TRBJ2-3; unclear D gene. Germline CDR1 reads KGHSH; CDR2 reads LQKENI. V lost 3 bases and J 6 bases, leaving 7 bases between the germline ends. The CDR3 length is 12 residues. The CDR3 DNA is TGTGCCAGCTCACCTACACAGGATACGCAGTATTTT. Its protein is CASSPTQDTQYF.

This sequence joins TRBV29-1 and TRBJ2-3; weak D call: TRBD1 (8 bases). Trimming pared 6 bases from V and 2 bases from J, leaving 12 bases between. CDR3 length equals 13 residues. Germline lookup yields CDR1 SQVTM and CDR2 ANQGSEA. The CDR3 reads CSVTGDYTDTQYF. Written as DNA, the CDR3 is TGCAGCGTGACAGGGGACTACACAGATACGCAGTATTTT.

J is TRBJ1-1 and V is TRBV5-1; D remains unclear. Germline CDR1 reads SGHRS; CDR2 reads YFSETQ. This CDR3 contains 14 residues. Trimming left V 5 bases short and J 5 bases short, with 16 bases between. The CDR3 region has the DNA TGCGCCAGCAGTTCTCGGAACCCGAGAACTGAAGCTTTCTTT. Its translation: CASSSRNPRTEAFF. The whole variable domain, remainder taken from reference TRBV5-1 and TRBJ1-1, is KAGVTQTPRYLIKTRGQQVTLSCSPISGHRSVSWYQQTPGQGLQFLFEYFSETQRNKGNFPGRFSGRQFSNSRSEMNVSTLELGDSALYLCASSSRNPRTEAFFGQGTRLTVV.

The chain has TRBV7-2 and TRBJ2-1, with D unresolved. The CDR3 is made up of 15 amino acids. CDR1 and CDR2 from the germline V gene are SGHTA and FQGNSA. The V gene lost 6 bases and the J gene lost 4 bases, with 16 bases spanning the gap. The chain's CDR3 is CASSPASLRYNEQFF. DNA of the CDR3: TGTGCCAGCAGTCCCGCGTCCCTTCGTTACAATGAGCAGTTCTTC.

The gene calls are TRBV5-6 and TRBJ2-7; D is undetermined. CDR1 SGHDT and CDR2 YYEEEE come from the germline V gene. The CDR3 extends over 13 amino acids. V lost 3 bases and J lost 6, with 13 bases in between. The CDR3 nucleotides read TGTGCCAGCAGCTCGGATGACCGTCGCGAGCAGTACTTC. It is translated as CASSSDDRREQYF. Full variable domain (missing parts from reference TRBV5-6 and TRBJ2-7): DAGVTQSPTHLIKTRGQQVTLRCSPKSGHDTVSWYQQALGQGPQFIFQYYEEEERQRGNFPDRFSGHQFPNYSSELNVNALLLGDSALYLCASSSDDRREQYFGPGTRLTVT.